This T cell receptor (beta chain) comes out of a study of CD8 T cells in ankylosing spondylitis listed by TCRdb under 2017. About the full investigation: To find TCR variants linked to disease, the study profiled T cell receptor beta repertoires in ankylosing spondylitis patients and healthy donors. In total, the full study cohort was made up of nearly 110 healthy donors and 20 to 25 ankylosing spondylitis patients. Samples of peripheral blood were taken, and for ankylosing spondylitis patients, synovial fluid was collected as well.

Instrument on record: Illumina HiSeq 2500. TCR beta libraries were prepared by quantitative 5'-RACE with molecular barcodes. The authors processed their data as follows. A new computational method based on a probabilistic model of VDJ rearrangement was used to identify disease-linked TCR variants. Using fastp at Q25 and MiXCR, TCRdb reprocessed the public reads and kept productive beta chains. All rows with the same CDR3 protein become a single entry with the most common DNA and genes. The V and J calls follow TCRdb's processing rather than the paper's. The sample table holds about 42,000 distinct CDR3 sequences, of which 3% to 4.5% were seen once. The top ten clonotypes cover 4% of the sample. Beyond this particular receptor, the publication reports: Some motif variants had previously been reported in the synovial fluid and blood of reactive arthritis patients, which suggests shared mechanisms of disease initiation. According to the report, matched synovial fluid samples from ankylosing spondylitis patients were significantly enriched for the disease-linked clones. A TCR beta motif made up of fewer than 10 highly homologous amino acid variants appeared to be characteristic of blood from ankylosing spondylitis patients. In peripheral blood, the disease-linked clones were found at relatively low frequencies and had a CD8+ phenotype.

The sample holds many counts of this clonotype. The clone's antigen remains unknown. No quality values exist for individual bases; no much larger clone is one base distant. Material for sequencing was blood, either unsorted or a sorted T cell fraction (not recorded which). The clonotype originates from a female donor with ankylosing spondylitis or in good health (not recorded which).

For the CDR3, the sequence is CASSVALAGAGNTIYF. The base sequence is TGTGCCAGCAGCGTAGCCCTCGCGGGGGCTGGAAACACCATATATTTT. This chain is built from TRBV9 and TRBJ1-3; matching of 5 bases hints at TRBD1 as the D gene. CDR1 and CDR2, per the germline V gene, are SGDLS and YYNGEE. V gives up 0 bases and J gives up 2 bases, and the segment between their germline ends measures 12 bases. Counted from cysteine to phenylalanine, this CDR3 has 16 amino acids. The DNA shown is the 48-base CDR3, in frame from base 1.